Below, 18 T cell receptor beta chains from the same sample are listed, as sequenced in a study of shared clonotypes between healthy human individuals. TCRdb's table, derived via immunoSEQ multiplex PCR, lists solely in-frame clones and lacks some. The sample carries approximately 1,000,000 clones, roughly 80% recorded once. The sample consisted of memory CD4+ T cells from PBMCs. As for subset: CD45RA-negative fraction. The source of these receptors is a man between 18 and 35 years old in good health. Some clones in this sample may be carry-over from other donors' samples.

Points on this clone: A much larger clone lies a single base off, so this may be a read error. At the DNA level, this CDR3 is encoded by other sequences in the same sample as well. The genes are TRBV4-1 and TRBJ2-2; tentatively, D is TRBD2 (6 bases). CDR3 length: 13 amino acids. The germline V gene encodes CDR1 MGHRA and CDR2 YSYEKL. CDR3 protein: CASSRGLFGELFF. CDR3 DNA sequence: TGCGCCAGCAGCCGGGGACTGTTCGGGGAGCTGTTCTTT.

The rearrangement uses TRBV19 and TRBJ2-1; the D gene is possibly TRBD2 (6 bases). There are 12 residues in the CDR3. Trimming took off 3 bases at V and 12 bases at J, with 12 bases between the two ends. Germline CDR1 reads LNHDA; CDR2 reads SQIVND (reference sequence). This CDR3 is CASSISPGGQFF. CDR3 in DNA: TGTGCCAGTAGTATCTCCCCCGGGGGGCAGTTCTTC.

The rearrangement joins TRBV7-3 to TRBJ2-2; possibly TRBD2 for D (5 bases). The CDR3 length is 14 residues. Trimming cost V 6 bases and J 9 bases, with 17 bases left between them. Germline V gene sequence: CDR1 SGHTA, CDR2 FQGTGA. CDR3 loop: CASSLGIHNRELFF. The CDR3 nucleotides read TGTGCCAGCAGTCTCGGGATCCACAACAGGGAGCTGTTTTTT.

This clone was seen a single time. This chain joins TRBV5-1 and TRBJ2-3; D not certain. This CDR3 comprises 11 residues. Germline loops: CDR1 SGHRS, CDR2 YFSETQ. The V gene lost 7 bases and the J gene lost 3 bases, with 6 bases spanning the gap. The CDR3 region is CASRNTDTQYF. For the CDR3, the DNA is TGCGCCAGCCGCAATACAGATACGCAGTATTTT.

The CDR3 region is CASSFPDNEQFF. DNA for the CDR3: TGTGCCAGCAGCTTCCCGGACAATGAGCAGTTCTTC. The chain joins TRBV7-3 to TRBJ2-1; D remains ambiguous. V lost 3 bases and J lost 5, with 5 bases in between. The CDR3 totals 12 residues. Germline V gives CDR1 SGHTA, CDR2 FQGTGA. Filled out from reference TRBV7-3 and TRBJ2-1, the complete variable domain reads GAGVSQTPSNKVTEKGKYVELRCDPISGHTALYWYRQSLGQGPEFLIYFQGTGAADDSGLPNDRFFAVRPEGSVSTLKIQRTERGDSAVYLCASSFPDNEQFFGPGTRLTVL.

This clone was seen only once. This chain connects TRBV27 to TRBJ2-7, with 11 bases that match TRBD1. The V segment lost 7 bases and the J segment 5 bases; nucleotides outside the gene matches: 7. CDR1 is MNHEY and CDR2 is SMNVEV in the germline V gene (reference sequence). CDR3 size: 14 residues. The DNA for the CDR3 is TGTGCCAGCAATACAGGGACAGGGGGGCACGAGCAGTACTTC. Amino acids: CASNTGTGGHEQYF.

V and J are TRBV2 and TRBJ1-4; no reliable D call. The ends were cut back, 6 bases at V and 8 bases at J, with 13 bases in the middle. The CDR3 covers 13 residues. Germline V gives CDR1 SNHLY, CDR2 FYNNEI. The CDR3 sequence: CASSYVPAEKLFF. The CDR3 region has the DNA TGTGCCAGCAGCTACGTTCCGGCAGAAAAACTGTTTTTT.

J is TRBJ2-1 and V is TRBV4-1, with 12 bases aligning to TRBD2. This CDR3 has 20 amino acids. V shed 0 bases, J shed 0 bases, and the junction held 9 bases outside the gene matches. CDR1 and CDR2 (germline): MGHRA, YSYEKL. In nucleotides, the CDR3 is TGCGCCAGCAGCCAAGAAAGACTAGCGGGAGTATCCAGCTCCTACAATGAGCAGTTCTTC. It codes for CASSQERLAGVSSSYNEQFF.

The rearrangement links TRBV7-9 to TRBJ1-1; D uncertain. The CDR3 has 14 residues. Germline values: CDR1 SEHNR, CDR2 FQNEAQ (reference sequence). V was trimmed by 2 bases and J by 3 bases, leaving 10 bases between them. CDR3 nucleotides: TGTGCCAGCAGCTTATGGGCCGGAGACACTGAAGCTTTCTTT. Translating it yields CASSLWAGDTEAFF.

The rearrangement uses TRBV27 and TRBJ2-7; D may correspond to TRBD1 or TRBD2 (5 bases each). Trimming stripped 7 bases from V and 7 bases from J, with 20 bases between. The germline V gene has CDR1 MNHEY and CDR2 SMNVEV (reference sequence). This CDR3 has 14 residues. CDR3 in amino acids: CASMKARDGSEQYF. In DNA, the CDR3 is TGTGCCAGCATGAAGGCGAGGGACGGCAGTGAGCAGTACTTC.

J is TRBJ1-2 and V is TRBV4-3; D is uncertain. V lost 4 bases, J lost 0 bases, and 12 bases lay in between. This CDR3 is built from 15 residues. Germline V CDR1 and CDR2: LGHNA, YSLEER. The CDR3 DNA reads TGCGCCAGCAGCCCCAGCACACGGACTAACTATGGCTACACCTTC. It specifies CASSPSTRTNYGYTF.

The chain couples TRBV18 to TRBJ2-7; D remains unclear. The ends were cut back, 2 bases at V and 6 bases at J, with 8 bases in the middle. The CDR3 loop spans 12 amino acids. Germline CDR1 and CDR2: KGHSH and LQKENI. CDR3 in DNA: TGTGCCAGCTCACCATTCCCGGGCGAGCAGTACTTC. Its translation is CASSPFPGEQYF.

There are a few counts of this clone. This rearrangement joins TRBV27 to TRBJ1-1; no clear D gene. Germline V gene data show CDR1 as MNHEY and CDR2 as SMNVEV (reference sequence). With 10 bases removed from V and 3 bases from J, the gap between germline ends came to 15 bases. This CDR3 has 13 amino acids. The CDR3 DNA is TGTGCCACCCACCTACGGGGAGACACTGAAGCTTTCTTT. Protein sequence: CATHLRGDTEAFF.

The chain employs TRBV2 and TRBJ2-7; TRBD1 matches at 8 bases. This CDR3 is built from 13 residues. Losses at the gene ends were 7 bases for V and 7 bases for J; bases not matched to a gene: 9. Germline loops: CDR1 SNHLY, CDR2 FYNNEI. The CDR3 region has the DNA TGTGCCAGCAACACAGGGGGGCCTGGGGAGCAGTACTTC. As protein: CASNTGGPGEQYF.

This rearrangement joins TRBV10-3 to TRBJ2-3; 9 bases fit TRBD2. The germline V gene encodes CDR1 ENHRY and CDR2 SYGVKD. Germline trimming cut 7 bases from V and 1 base from J; bases unmatched to any gene: 3. The CDR3 totals 14 residues. DNA for the CDR3: TGTGCCATCACCGTAGCGGGAGGCACAGATACGCAGTATTTT. This encodes CAITVAGGTDTQYF.

The chain uses TRBV7-9 and TRBJ1-1; TRBD1 matches 7 bases. Germline lookup yields CDR1 SEHNR and CDR2 FQNEAQ (reference sequence). V lost 5 bases, J lost 8 bases, and 8 bases stayed unmatched. The CDR3 consists of 13 residues. The CDR3 sequence is CASSPGQDKEAFF. CDR3 DNA: TGTGCCAGCAGCCCAGGACAGGATAAAGAAGCTTTCTTT. The complete variable domain, with remaining parts taken from reference TRBV7-9 and TRBJ1-1, reads DTGVSQNPRHKITKRGQNVTFRCDPISEHNRLYWYRQTLGQGPEFLTYFQNEAQLEKSRLLSDRFSAERPKGSFSTLEIQRTEQGDSAMYLCASSPGQDKEAFFGQGTRLTVV.

The chain recombines TRBV28 with TRBJ2-3; D is unclear. Germline loops: CDR1 MDHEN, CDR2 SYDVKM. The CDR3 covers 15 residues. V dropped 3 bases and J dropped 2 bases, with 12 bases sitting between them. The CDR3 loop is CASSFRLTTTDTQYF. The CDR3 nucleotides are TGTGCCAGCAGTTTCAGGCTGACGACCACAGATACGCAGTATTTT. The variable domain in full, completed from reference TRBV28 and TRBJ2-3, reads DVKVTQSSRYLVKRTGEKVFLECVQDMDHENMFWYRQDPGLGLRLIYFSYDVKMKEKGDIPEGYSVSREKKERFSLILESASTNQTSMYLCASSFRLTTTDTQYFGPGTRLTVL.

This clone was seen a handful of times. This chain uses TRBV28 with TRBJ1-2, with no clear D. This CDR3 spans 12 amino acids. CDR1 is MDHEN and CDR2 is SYDVKM in the germline V gene. DNA for the CDR3: TGTACCTCGAGCTCCGATAACTATGGCTACACCTTC. The encoded protein is CTSSSDNYGYTF.